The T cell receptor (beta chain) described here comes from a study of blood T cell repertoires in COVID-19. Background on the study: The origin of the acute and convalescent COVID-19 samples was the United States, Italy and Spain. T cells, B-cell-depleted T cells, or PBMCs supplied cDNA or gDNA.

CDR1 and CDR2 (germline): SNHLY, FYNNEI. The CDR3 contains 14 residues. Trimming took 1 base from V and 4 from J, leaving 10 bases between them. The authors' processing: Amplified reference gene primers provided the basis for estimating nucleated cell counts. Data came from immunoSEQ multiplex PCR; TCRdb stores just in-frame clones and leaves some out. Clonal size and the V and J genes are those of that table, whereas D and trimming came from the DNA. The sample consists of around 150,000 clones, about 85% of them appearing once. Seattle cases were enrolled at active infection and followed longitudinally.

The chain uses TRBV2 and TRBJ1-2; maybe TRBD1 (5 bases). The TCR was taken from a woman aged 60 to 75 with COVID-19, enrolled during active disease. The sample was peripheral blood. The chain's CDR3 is CASSEDLQGYGYTF. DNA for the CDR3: TGTGCCAGCAGTGAAGACTTGCAGGGCTATGGCTACACCTTC.